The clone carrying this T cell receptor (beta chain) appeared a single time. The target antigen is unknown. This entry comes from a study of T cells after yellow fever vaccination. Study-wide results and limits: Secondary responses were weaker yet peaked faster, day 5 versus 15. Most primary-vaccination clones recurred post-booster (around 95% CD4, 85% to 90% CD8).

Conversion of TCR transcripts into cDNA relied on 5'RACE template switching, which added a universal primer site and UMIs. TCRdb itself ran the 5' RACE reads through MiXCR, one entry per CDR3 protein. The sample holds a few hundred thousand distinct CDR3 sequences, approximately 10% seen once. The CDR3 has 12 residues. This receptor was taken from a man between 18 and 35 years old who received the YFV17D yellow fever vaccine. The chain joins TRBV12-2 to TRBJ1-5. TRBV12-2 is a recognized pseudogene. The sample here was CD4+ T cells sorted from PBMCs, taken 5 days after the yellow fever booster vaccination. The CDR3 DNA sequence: TGTGCAAGTCGCTTACCGGATCAGCCCCAGCATTTT. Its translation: CASRLPDQPQHF.